The clone carrying this T cell receptor beta chain was detected only once. This record belongs to a study of blood T cell repertoires in COVID-19. Whole-study context: Acute and convalescent COVID-19 samples came from the United States, Italy and Spain. Sources were T cells, B-cell-depleted T cells, or PBMCs; the material itself was cDNA or gDNA.

Methods used by the authors: Reference gene primer amplification in the assay estimated nucleated cell counts. Using immunoSEQ multiplex PCR, the repertoire was profiled, and TCRdb retains in-frame clones only, with some absent. D and trimming come from the DNA, and the V and J calls and clone size come from that table. The sample has 150,000 to 200,000 clones; 70% to 90% are singletons. J lost 1 base, V lost 2 bases, and 4 bases had no gene match. In germline, CDR1 is MNHEY, CDR2 SVGAGI. The CDR3 length is 15 residues. This TCR came from a woman in her twenties or thirties with acute or convalescent COVID-19. The chain links TRBV6-5 to TRBJ2-7, with 8 positions matching TRBD1. Sequencing used peripheral blood. CDR3 DNA: TGTGCCAGCAGTTACGGACAGGGTCGTTCCTACGAGCAGTACTTC. Its translation: CASSYGQGRSYEQYF.